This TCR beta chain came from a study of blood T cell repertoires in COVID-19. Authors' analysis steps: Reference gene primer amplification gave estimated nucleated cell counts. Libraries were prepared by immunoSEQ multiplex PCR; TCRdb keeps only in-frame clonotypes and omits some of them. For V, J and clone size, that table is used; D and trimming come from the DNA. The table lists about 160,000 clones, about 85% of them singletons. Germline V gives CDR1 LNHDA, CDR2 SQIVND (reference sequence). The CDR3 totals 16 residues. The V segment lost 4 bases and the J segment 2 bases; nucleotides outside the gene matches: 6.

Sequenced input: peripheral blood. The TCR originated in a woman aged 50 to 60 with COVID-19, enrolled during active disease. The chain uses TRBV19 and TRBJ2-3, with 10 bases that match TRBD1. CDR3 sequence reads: CASSTYRQGATDTQYF. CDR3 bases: TGTGCCAGTAGTACTTATCGACAGGGGGCCACAGATACGCAGTATTTT.